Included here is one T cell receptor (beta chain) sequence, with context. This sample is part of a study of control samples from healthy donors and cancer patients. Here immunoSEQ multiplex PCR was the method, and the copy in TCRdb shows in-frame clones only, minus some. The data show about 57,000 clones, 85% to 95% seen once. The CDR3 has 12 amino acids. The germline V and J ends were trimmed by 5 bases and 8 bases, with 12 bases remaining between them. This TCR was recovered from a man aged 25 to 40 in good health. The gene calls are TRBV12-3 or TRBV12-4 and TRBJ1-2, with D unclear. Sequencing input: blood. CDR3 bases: TGTGCCAGCAGTGATGCCGCGGAGGGCTACACCTTC. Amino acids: CASSDAAEGYTF.